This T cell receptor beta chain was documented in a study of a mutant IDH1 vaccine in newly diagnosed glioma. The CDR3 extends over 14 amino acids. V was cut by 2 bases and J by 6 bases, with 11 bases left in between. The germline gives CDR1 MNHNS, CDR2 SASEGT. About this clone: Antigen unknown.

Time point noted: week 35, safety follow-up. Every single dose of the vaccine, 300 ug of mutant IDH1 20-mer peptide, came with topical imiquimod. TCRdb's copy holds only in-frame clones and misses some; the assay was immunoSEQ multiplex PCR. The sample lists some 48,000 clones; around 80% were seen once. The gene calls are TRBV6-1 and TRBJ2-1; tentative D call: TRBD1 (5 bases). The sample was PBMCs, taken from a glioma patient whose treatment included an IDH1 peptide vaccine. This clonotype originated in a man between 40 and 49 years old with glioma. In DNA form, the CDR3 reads TGTGCCAGCAGTGAACCAGCAGGGATCAATGAGCAGTTCTTC. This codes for CASSEPAGINEQFF.